This T cell receptor (beta chain) was profiled in a study of T cell clonality in common variable immunodeficiency. Generated by immunoSEQ multiplex PCR, the TCRdb table keeps only in-frame clones and is missing some. Observed in the sample are about 74,000 clones, none of them singletons. Findings and limits, study-wide: Reportedly, TCR beta sequences from common variable immunodeficiency showed fewer deletions and N-nucleotide insertions.

This clone was recorded at least ten times. The antigen is not known. The read ends 3 residues shy of where the CDR3 ends; the end is completed using the germline J gene. CDR3 length: 15 residues. Germline lookup yields CDR1 SGDLS and CDR2 YYNGEE. After removal of 0 bases from V and 5 bases from J, the junction contained 5 bases not matched to a gene. The clonotype was recovered from a person aged 18 to 75 in good health. Sequenced input: peripheral blood mononuclear cells. The chain combines TRBV9 with TRBJ2-4; 7 nucleotides line up with TRBD1. The DNA read from the CDR3 is TGTGCCAGCAGCGTAGACACAGGGGCCCAAAACATT. Residues: CASSVDTGAQNI. The full CDR3 is CASSVDTGAQNIQYF.